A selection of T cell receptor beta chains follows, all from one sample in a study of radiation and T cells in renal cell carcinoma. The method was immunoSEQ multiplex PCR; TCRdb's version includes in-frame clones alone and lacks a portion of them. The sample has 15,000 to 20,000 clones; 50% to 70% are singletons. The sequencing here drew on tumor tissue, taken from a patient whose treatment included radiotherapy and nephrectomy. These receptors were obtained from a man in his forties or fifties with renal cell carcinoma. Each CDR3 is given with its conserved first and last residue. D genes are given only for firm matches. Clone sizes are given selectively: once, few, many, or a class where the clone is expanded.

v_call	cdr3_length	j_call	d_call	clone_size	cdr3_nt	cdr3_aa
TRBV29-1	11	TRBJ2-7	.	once	TGCAGCGTGAGGCACACTTACGAGCAGTACTTC	CSVRHTYEQYF
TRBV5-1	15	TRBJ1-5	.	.	TGCGCCAGCAGCTTGGTCCCAGGGGGCAATCAGCCCCAGCATTTT	CASSLVPGGNQPQHF
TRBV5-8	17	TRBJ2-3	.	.	TGTGCCAGCAGCCGGACGGGAGCGCGAGCACTCACAGATACGCAGTATTTT	CASSRTGARALTDTQYF
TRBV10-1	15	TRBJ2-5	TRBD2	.	TGCGCCAGCAGTGGAGCGGGAGGGCCTCGGGAGACCCAGTACTTC	CASSGAGGPRETQYF
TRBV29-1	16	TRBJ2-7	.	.	TGCAGCGTTGAGGTACCTAGCCGCGAGGGACCCTACGAGCAGTACTTC	CSVEVPSREGPYEQYF
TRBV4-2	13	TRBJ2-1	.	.	TGTGCCAGTTCCGGGGGCTACTACAATGAGCAGTTCTTC	CASSGGYYNEQFF
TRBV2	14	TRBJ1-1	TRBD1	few	TGTGCCAGCACCCAGACAGGGTCGAACACTGAAGCTTTCTTT	CASTQTGSNTEAFF
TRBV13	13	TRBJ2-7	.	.	TGTGCCAGCAGCTTTTCTCCGGGCTACGAGCAGTACTTC	CASSFSPGYEQYF
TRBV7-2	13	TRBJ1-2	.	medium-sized	TGTGCCAGCAGCTCAGGACATGGCTACGGCTACACCTTC	CASSSGHGYGYTF
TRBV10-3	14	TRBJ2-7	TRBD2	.	TGTGCCATCAGAGCGACTAGCGGGACCTACGAGCAGTACTTC	CAIRATSGTYEQYF
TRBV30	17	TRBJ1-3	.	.	TGTGCGGGTCGGGGGGCAAAAAAGGACGCTTCGGGAAACACCATATATTTT	CAGRGAKKDASGNTIYF
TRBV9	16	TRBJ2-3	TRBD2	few	TGTGCCAGCAGCACCGAACTAGCGGTGTTGGGGGGTACGCAGTATTTT	CASSTELAVLGGTQYF
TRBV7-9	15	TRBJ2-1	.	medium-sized	TGTGCCAGCAGGGGCGCCATGACGGTCGGCAATGAGCAGTTCTTC	CASRGAMTVGNEQFF
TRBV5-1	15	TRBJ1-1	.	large	TGCGCCAGCAGCTTAAGGGGCGAGGGAAACACTGAAGCTTTCTTT	CASSLRGEGNTEAFF
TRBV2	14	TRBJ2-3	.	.	TGTGCCAGCAGTGAGGGCTACGGCACAGATACGCAGTATTTT	CASSEGYGTDTQYF
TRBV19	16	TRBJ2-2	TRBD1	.	TGTGCCAGCACCCGGGAACAGGGGGGATTTTCCGGGGAGCTGTTTTTT	CASTREQGGFSGELFF
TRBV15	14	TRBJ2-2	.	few	TGTGCCACCAGTCAGGGGTCTAACTCCGGGGAGCTGTTTTTT	CATSQGSNSGELFF
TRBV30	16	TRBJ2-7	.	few	TGTGCCTGGAGTCCGATCATCCCATCAATTACCTACGAGCAGTACTTC	CAWSPIIPSITYEQYF
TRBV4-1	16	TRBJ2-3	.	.	TGCGCCAGCAGCAAAGAAGCGTCTGTCGGCACAGATACGCAGTATTTT	CASSKEASVGTDTQYF
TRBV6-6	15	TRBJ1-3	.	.	TGTGCCAGCAGTCTACAGGAGTTCTCTGGAAACACCATATATTTT	CASSLQEFSGNTIYF
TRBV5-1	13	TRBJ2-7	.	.	TGCGCCAGCAACACCGACAGCTCCTACGAGCAGTACTTC	CASNTDSSYEQYF
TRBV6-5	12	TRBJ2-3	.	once	TGTGCCAGCAGAAACAGGGCAGATACGCAGTATTTT	CASRNRADTQYF
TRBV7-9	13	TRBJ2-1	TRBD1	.	TGTGCCACCCATGGACAGGGTTTCCATGAGCAGTTCTTC	CATHGQGFHEQFF
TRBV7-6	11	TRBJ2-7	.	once	TGTGCCAGCAGCTTAACATCCGAGCAGTACTTC	CASSLTSEQYF
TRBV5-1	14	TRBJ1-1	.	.	TGCGCCAGCAGCTTGGACAGTTATAACACTGAAGCTTTCTTT	CASSLDSYNTEAFF
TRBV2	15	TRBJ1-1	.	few	TGTGCCAGCGCACGAGGGGGACATCGGAACACTGAAGCTTTCTTT	CASARGGHRNTEAFF
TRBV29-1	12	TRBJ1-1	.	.	TGCAGCGGTTCACAGGGAGACACTGAAGCTTTCTTT	CSGSQGDTEAFF
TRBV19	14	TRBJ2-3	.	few	TGTGCCAGTAGTATCGAGGGGCCAGGAGATACGCAGTATTTT	CASSIEGPGDTQYF
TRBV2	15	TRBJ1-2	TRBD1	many	TGTGCCAGCAGTCTCCGGACAGGGTCGGGCTATGGCTACACCTTC	CASSLRTGSGYGYTF
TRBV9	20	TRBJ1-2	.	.	TGTGCCAGCAGCGCGTACCCGCCAAGCCCCCCCGGGAAGTCTAACTATGGCTACACCTTC	CASSAYPPSPPGKSNYGYTF
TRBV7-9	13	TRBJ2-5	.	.	TGTGCCAGCAGCACCGGACAGAGGGAGACCCAGTACTTC	CASSTGQRETQYF
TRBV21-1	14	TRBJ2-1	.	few	TGTGCCGGGGCCATGTCGAGCTCCTACAATGAGCAGTTCTTC	CAGAMSSSYNEQFF
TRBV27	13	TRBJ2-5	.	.	TGTGCCAGCAGTCCCCGACTCAAGGAGACCCAGTACTTC	CASSPRLKETQYF
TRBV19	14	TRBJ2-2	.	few	TGTGCCAGTAGTACTGGACAGCGCACCGGGGAGCTGTTTTTT	CASSTGQRTGELFF
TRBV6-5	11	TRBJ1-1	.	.	TGTGCCAGCACCGGGCACACTGAAGCTTTCTTT	CASTGHTEAFF
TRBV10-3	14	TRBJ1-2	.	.	TGTGCCATCAGTGACAGGGCAGCATCCTATGGCTACACCTTC	CAISDRAASYGYTF
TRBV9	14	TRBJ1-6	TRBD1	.	TGTGCCAGCAGCGCGACAGGGTCTAATTCACCCCTCCACTTT	CASSATGSNSPLHF
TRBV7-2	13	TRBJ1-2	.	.	TGTGCCAGCAGCTTAGACAACCCCTATGGCTACACCTTC	CASSLDNPYGYTF
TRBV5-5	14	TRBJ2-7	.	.	TGTGCCAGCAGCTTCACAACCATTGCCTACGAGCAGTACTTC	CASSFTTIAYEQYF
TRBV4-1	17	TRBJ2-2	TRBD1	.	TGCGCCAGCAGTTCCTGGGGGGGACAGGGGAACACCGGGGAGCTGTTTTTT	CASSSWGGQGNTGELFF
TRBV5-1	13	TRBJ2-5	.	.	TGCGCCAGCAGCTTGGACGCCCAAGAGACCCAGTACTTC	CASSLDAQETQYF